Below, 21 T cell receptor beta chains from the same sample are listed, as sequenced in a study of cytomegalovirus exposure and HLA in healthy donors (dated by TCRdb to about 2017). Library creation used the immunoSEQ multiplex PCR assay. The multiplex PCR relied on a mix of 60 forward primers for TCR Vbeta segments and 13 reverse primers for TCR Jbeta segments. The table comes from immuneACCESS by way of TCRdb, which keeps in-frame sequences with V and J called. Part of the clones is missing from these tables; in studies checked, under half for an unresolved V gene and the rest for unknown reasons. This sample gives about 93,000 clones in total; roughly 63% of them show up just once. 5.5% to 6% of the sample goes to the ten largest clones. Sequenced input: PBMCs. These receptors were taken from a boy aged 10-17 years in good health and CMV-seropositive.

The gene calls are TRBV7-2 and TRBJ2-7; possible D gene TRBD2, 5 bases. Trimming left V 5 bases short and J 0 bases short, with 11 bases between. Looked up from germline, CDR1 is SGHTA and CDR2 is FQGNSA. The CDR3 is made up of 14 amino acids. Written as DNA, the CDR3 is TGTGCCAGCAGCCCGGACTTCGCCTCCTACGAGCAGTACTTC. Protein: CASSPDFASYEQYF.

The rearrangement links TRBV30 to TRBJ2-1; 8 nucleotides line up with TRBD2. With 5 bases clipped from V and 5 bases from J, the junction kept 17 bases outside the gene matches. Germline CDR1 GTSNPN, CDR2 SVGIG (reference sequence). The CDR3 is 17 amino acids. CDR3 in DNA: TGTGCCTGGGGACGAACACCCGGCCTAGCGGGCAACAATGAGCAGTTCTTC. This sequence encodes CAWGRTPGLAGNNEQFF.

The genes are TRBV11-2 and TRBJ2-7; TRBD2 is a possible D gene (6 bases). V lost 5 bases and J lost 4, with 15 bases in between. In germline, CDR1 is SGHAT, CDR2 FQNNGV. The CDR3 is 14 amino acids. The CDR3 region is CASSQVGRVYEQYF. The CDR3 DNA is TGTGCCAGCAGCCAAGTCGGGAGAGTTTACGAGCAGTACTTC.

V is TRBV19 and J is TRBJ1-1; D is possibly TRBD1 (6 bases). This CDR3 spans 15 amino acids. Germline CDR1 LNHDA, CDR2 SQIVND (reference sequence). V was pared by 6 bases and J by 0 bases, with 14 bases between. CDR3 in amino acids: CASSPRQALNTEAFF. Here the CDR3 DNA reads TGTGCCAGTAGCCCGAGACAGGCCTTGAACACTGAAGCTTTCTTT.

The CDR3 bases are TGCGCCAGTACTAGGGAAATGGGGTATGGCTACACCTTC. Translation gives CASTREMGYGYTF. The chain recombines TRBV5-1 with TRBJ1-2, with D hard to call. This CDR3 contains 13 residues. The germline V and J ends were trimmed by 8 bases and 5 bases, with 16 bases remaining between them. Germline-derived CDR1 and CDR2 are SGHRS and YFSETQ.

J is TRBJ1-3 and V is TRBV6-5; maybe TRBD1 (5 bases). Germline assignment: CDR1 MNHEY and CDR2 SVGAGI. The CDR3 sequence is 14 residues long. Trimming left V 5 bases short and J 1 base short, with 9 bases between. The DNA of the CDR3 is TGTGCCAGCAGTAAACAGGCTTCTGGAAACACCATATATTTT. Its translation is CASSKQASGNTIYF.

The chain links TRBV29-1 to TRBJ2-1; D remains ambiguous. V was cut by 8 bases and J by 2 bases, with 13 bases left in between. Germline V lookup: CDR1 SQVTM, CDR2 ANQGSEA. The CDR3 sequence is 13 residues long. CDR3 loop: CSLTTGTYNEQFF. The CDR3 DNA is TGCAGCCTAACGACGGGTACCTACAATGAGCAGTTCTTC.

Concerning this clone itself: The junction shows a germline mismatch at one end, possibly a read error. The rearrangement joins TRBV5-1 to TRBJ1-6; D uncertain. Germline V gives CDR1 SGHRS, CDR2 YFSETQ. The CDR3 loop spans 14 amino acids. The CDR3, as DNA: TGCGCCAGCAGCCTTAACTCCCATAATTCACCCCTCCACTTT. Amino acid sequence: CASSLNSHNSPLHF.

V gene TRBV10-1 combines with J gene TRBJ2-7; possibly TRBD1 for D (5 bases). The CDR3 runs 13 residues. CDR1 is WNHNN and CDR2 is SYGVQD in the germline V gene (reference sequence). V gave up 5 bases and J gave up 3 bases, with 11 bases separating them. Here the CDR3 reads CASSPDRIYEQYF. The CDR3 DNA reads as TGCGCCAGCAGTCCTGACAGAATCTACGAGCAGTACTTC.

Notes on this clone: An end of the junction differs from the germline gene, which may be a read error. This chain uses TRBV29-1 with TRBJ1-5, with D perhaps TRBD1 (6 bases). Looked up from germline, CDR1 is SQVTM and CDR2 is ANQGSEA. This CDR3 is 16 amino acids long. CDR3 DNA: TGCAGCGTCGAACGGTCACAGGGTCGGTGCAATCAGCCCCAGAATTTT. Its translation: CSVERSQGRCNQPQNF.

CDR3 in amino acids: CASSPWRLAGEQYF. The DNA of the CDR3 is TGTGCCAGCAGCCCCTGGAGGCTAGCGGGTGAGCAGTACTTC. This chain uses TRBV7-2 with TRBJ2-7; TRBD2 aligns across 8 bases. CDR1 and CDR2 from the germline V gene are SGHTA and FQGNSA. The CDR3 loop spans 14 amino acids. V shed 5 bases, J shed 7 bases, and the junction held 10 bases outside the gene matches.

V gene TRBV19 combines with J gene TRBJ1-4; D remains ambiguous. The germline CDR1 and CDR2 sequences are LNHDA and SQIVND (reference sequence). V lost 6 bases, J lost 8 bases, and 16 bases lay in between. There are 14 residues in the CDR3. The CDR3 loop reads CASSSRNLGEKLFF. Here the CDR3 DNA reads TGTGCCAGTAGCTCACGGAATCTCGGGGAAAAACTGTTTTTT.

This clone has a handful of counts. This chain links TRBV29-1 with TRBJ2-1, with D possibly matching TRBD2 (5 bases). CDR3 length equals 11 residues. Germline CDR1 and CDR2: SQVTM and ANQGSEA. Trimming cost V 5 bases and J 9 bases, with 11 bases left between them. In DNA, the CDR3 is TGCAGCGTTCGTCCGGGATGTGAGCAGTTCTTC. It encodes CSVRPGCEQFF.

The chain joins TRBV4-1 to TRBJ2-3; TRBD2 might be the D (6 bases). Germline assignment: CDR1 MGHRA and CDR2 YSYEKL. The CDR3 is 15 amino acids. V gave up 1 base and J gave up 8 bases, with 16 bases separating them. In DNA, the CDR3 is TGCGCCAGCAGCCAAGGTTTAGCGGCTGCCCCTACGCAGTATTTT. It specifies CASSQGLAAAPTQYF.

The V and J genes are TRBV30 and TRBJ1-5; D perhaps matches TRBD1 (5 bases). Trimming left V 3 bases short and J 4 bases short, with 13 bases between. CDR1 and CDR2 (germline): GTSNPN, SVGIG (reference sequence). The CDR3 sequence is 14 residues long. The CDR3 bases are TGTGCCTGGAGCGCTGACAGATTAAATCAGCCCCAGCATTTT. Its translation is CAWSADRLNQPQHF.

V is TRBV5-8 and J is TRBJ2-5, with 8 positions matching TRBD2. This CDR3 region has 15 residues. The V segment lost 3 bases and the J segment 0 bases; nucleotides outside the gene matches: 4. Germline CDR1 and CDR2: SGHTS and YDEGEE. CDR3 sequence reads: CASSWGLGHQETQYF. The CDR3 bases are TGTGCCAGCAGCTGGGGACTAGGGCACCAAGAGACCCAGTACTTC.

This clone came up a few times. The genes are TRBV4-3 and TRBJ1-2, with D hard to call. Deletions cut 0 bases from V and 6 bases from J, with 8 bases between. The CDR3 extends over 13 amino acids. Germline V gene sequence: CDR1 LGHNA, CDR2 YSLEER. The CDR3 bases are TGCGCCAGCAGCCAAGAAGCGGGTGATGGCTACACCTTC. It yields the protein CASSQEAGDGYTF.

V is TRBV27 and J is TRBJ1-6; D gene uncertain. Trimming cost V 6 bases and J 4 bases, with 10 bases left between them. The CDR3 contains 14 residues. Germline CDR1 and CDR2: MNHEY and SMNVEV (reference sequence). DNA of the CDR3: TGTGCCAGCAGCCCCGGCGGTTATAATTCACCCCTCCACTTT. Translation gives CASSPGGYNSPLHF.

This CDR3 is CAWNQAGEETQYF. CDR3 coding DNA: TGTGCCTGGAACCAAGCGGGAGAAGAGACCCAGTACTTC. The chain links TRBV30 to TRBJ2-5, with 8 bases aligning to TRBD2. The CDR3 is 13 residues long. Germline V CDR1 and CDR2: GTSNPN, SVGIG (reference sequence). V lost 4 bases to trimming and J lost 3 bases; unmatched junction nucleotides: 4.

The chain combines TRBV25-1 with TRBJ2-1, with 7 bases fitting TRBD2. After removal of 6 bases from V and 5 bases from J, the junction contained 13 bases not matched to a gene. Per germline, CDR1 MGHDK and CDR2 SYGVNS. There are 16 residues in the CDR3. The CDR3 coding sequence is TGTGCCAGCAGGGGTTCTTTGACGCTAGCGGACAATGAGCAGTTCTTC. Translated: CASRGSLTLADNEQFF.

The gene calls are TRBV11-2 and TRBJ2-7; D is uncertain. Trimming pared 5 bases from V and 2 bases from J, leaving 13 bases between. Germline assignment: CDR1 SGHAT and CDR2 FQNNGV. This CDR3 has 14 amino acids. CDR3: CASSPSSLTYEQYF. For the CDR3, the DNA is TGTGCCAGCAGCCCAAGCTCTCTAACCTACGAGCAGTACTTC. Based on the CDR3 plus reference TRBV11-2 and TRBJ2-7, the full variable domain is EAGVAQSPRYKIIEKRQSVAFWCNPISGHATLYWYQQILGQGPKLLIQFQNNGVVDDSQLPKDRFSAERLKGVDSTLKIQPAKLEDSAVYLCASSPSSLTYEQYFGPGTRLTVT.